The 25 T cell receptor beta chains in this list originate from one sample, sequenced in a study of cytomegalovirus exposure and HLA in healthy donors. PCR was performed using 60 Vbeta and 13 Jbeta primers. TCRdb keeps only in-frame clones here, not all; method: immunoSEQ multiplex PCR. The repertoire includes approximately 190,000 clones, around 84% of them detected once, and 1.7% sits in the top ten. Sequencing was carried out using PBMCs. These receptor sequences come from a woman aged 18-29 years in good health and CMV-seronegative.

The table lists this clone with a count of one. The J gene is TRBJ1-3, the V gene TRBV5-1; D is possibly TRBD1 (5 bases). Germline CDR1 reads SGHRS; CDR2 reads YFSETQ. The CDR3 covers 16 residues. Trimming took off 6 bases at V and 2 bases at J, with 18 bases between the two ends. This chain's CDR3 is CASTIRTGVAGNTIYF. The CDR3 region has the DNA TGCGCCAGCACAATCCGCACGGGGGTAGCTGGAAACACCATATATTTT.

This chain uses TRBV4-3 with TRBJ2-5; D is unclear. Germline V gene lookup returns CDR1 LGHNA and CDR2 YSLEER. The CDR3 totals 14 residues. V lost 5 bases and J lost 0, with 10 bases in between. The CDR3 region is CASSFGTNQETQYF. The CDR3 DNA reads TGCGCCAGCAGCTTCGGTACCAACCAAGAGACCCAGTACTTC.

The genes are TRBV7-7 and TRBJ2-1; perhaps TRBD1 as D (6 bases). V was clipped by 5 bases and J by 8 bases, with 13 bases between them. The CDR3 loop spans 13 amino acids. Germline V gene lookup returns CDR1 SSHAT and CDR2 FNYEAQ (reference sequence). The DNA of the CDR3 is TGTGCCAGCAGCCCCAGGGGAGTTGATGAGCAGTTCTTC. Encoded protein: CASSPRGVDEQFF.

The rearrangement joins TRBV30 to TRBJ2-7, with D possibly being TRBD2 (5 bases). CDR1 GTSNPN and CDR2 SVGIG come from the germline V gene (reference sequence). The V end was cut by 2 bases, the J end by 1 base, with 18 bases between. The CDR3 sequence is 16 residues long. CDR3: CAWSTGPLRGSYEQYV. Written as DNA, the CDR3 is TGTGCCTGGAGTACGGGTCCCCTAAGAGGGTCCTACGAGCAGTACGTC.

The CDR3 sequence: CASGLRDTEAFF. The CDR3 bases are TGTGCTAGTGGTTTGCGGGACACTGAAGCTTTCTTT. The genes are TRBV12-5 and TRBJ1-1; D is ambiguous. The length of the CDR3 is 12 residues. Between the trimmed V and J ends, which lost 2 bases and 3 bases, there was a span of 4 bases. CDR1 and CDR2 from the germline V gene are LGHNT and FRNRAP.

The J gene is TRBJ2-7, the V gene TRBV2; no reliable D call. The CDR3 consists of 13 residues. V was pared by 4 bases and J by 2 bases, with 9 bases between. Germline CDR1 SNHLY, CDR2 FYNNEI. The CDR3 is CASSAERPYEQYF. CDR3 nucleotides: TGTGCCAGCAGTGCAGAGCGACCCTACGAGCAGTACTTC.

This clone was counted only a few times. This sequence joins TRBV7-9 and TRBJ2-6, with 10 bases fitting TRBD1. Germline V gene sequence: CDR1 SEHNR, CDR2 FQNEAQ (reference sequence). This CDR3 comprises 16 residues. The V segment lost 11 bases and the J segment 6 bases; nucleotides outside the gene matches: 13. This CDR3 is CALDVGDRGQANVLTF. DNA of the CDR3: TGTGCCCTAGATGTTGGGGACAGGGGCCAGGCCAACGTCCTGACTTTC.

J is TRBJ2-5 and V is TRBV6-4, with 10 bases aligning to TRBD2. CDR3 length: 19 amino acids. Trimming cost V 3 bases and J 4 bases; bases outside gene matches: 17. From germline, CDR1 is MRHNA and CDR2 SNTAGT. CDR3 loop: CASSDLRASGSGLGETQYF. CDR3 DNA: TGTGCCAGCAGTGATCTCCGGGCTAGCGGGAGTGGCTTGGGAGAGACCCAGTACTTC.

This clone appeared a single time. V usage is TRBV11-2 and J usage is TRBJ1-3; D possibly corresponds to TRBD1 (6 bases). Germline lookup yields CDR1 SGHAT and CDR2 FQNNGV. Trimming removed 0 bases from V and 1 base from J, with 19 bases in between. This CDR3 spans 19 amino acids. CDR3 protein: CASSLEAPAGASSGNTIYF. As DNA, the CDR3 is TGTGCCAGCAGCTTAGAGGCCCCGGCGGGGGCGAGTTCTGGAAACACCATATATTTT.

This chain uses TRBV11-3 with TRBJ1-3; D not certain. The V and J ends lost 0 bases and 5 bases respectively, with 5 bases between them. The CDR3 extends over 13 amino acids. The germline V gene encodes CDR1 SGHNT and CDR2 YENEEA. In nucleotides, the CDR3 is TGTGCCAGCAGCTTAGAAGCTAGAAACACCATATATTTT. It yields the protein CASSLEARNTIYF.

J is TRBJ1-3 and V is TRBV4-3; 7 bases are shared with TRBD1. CDR1 is LGHNA, CDR2 YSLEER, per germline. The CDR3 contains 17 residues. With V trimmed by 0 bases and J by 1 base, 6 bases remained unmatched. Here the CDR3 DNA reads TGCGCCAGCAGCCAAGATTATCCCAGGGGGTCTGGAAACACCATATATTTT. This translates into CASSQDYPRGSGNTIYF.

The rearrangement links TRBV4-2 to TRBJ2-3; a possible D gene is TRBD2 (6 bases). V was trimmed by 0 bases and J by 3 bases, leaving 19 bases between them. The CDR3 is made up of 18 amino acids. CDR1 and CDR2 (germline): LGHNA, YNFKEQ. Written as DNA, the CDR3 is TGTGCCAGCAGCCAAGATGATATCCGGGGGAGGATTACAGATACGCAGTATTTT. Translated: CASSQDDIRGRITDTQYF.

The CDR3 region has the DNA TGTGCCAGCAGTGCTGGGGCAGGCGAGCAGACCGGGGAGCTGTTTTTT. This translates into CASSAGAGEQTGELFF. The rearrangement links TRBV28 to TRBJ2-2, with a weak D call TRBD1 (5 bases). Germline CDR1 and CDR2: MDHEN and SYDVKM. Trimming cost V 5 bases and J 5 bases, with 18 bases left between them. The CDR3 totals 16 residues.

This chain uses TRBV9 with TRBJ1-1, with D maybe TRBD1 (5 bases). The germline V and J ends were trimmed by 3 bases and 2 bases, with 11 bases remaining between them. The germline gives CDR1 SGDLS, CDR2 YYNGEE. The length of the CDR3 is 14 residues. CDR3 region: CASSAGGGNTEAFF. DNA of the CDR3: TGTGCCAGCAGCGCTGGGGGGGGAAACACTGAAGCTTTCTTT.

The rearrangement uses TRBV2 and TRBJ2-1; 8 nucleotides agree with TRBD2. Germline V gene sequence: CDR1 SNHLY, CDR2 FYNNEI. After removal of 7 bases from V and 6 bases from J, the junction contained 5 bases not matched to a gene. The CDR3 has 13 amino acids. For the CDR3, the DNA is TGTGCCAGCAAAAGCGGGAGAGGCAATGAGCAGTTCTTC. This encodes CASKSGRGNEQFF.

The chain uses TRBV7-9 and TRBJ2-1, with 7 nucleotides matching TRBD1. The CDR3 contains 14 residues. Germline loops: CDR1 SEHNR, CDR2 FQNEAQ (reference sequence). J gave up 4 bases and V 4 bases, and 4 bases lay outside the gene matches. The CDR3 is CASSSGQPYNEQFF. CDR3 bases: TGTGCCAGCAGCTCGGGACAGCCGTACAATGAGCAGTTCTTC.

The chain is built from TRBV28 and TRBJ1-1; no firm D call. The CDR3 is made up of 11 amino acids. With 2 bases removed from V and 8 bases from J, the gap between germline ends came to 6 bases. Germline CDR1 MDHEN, CDR2 SYDVKM. Here the CDR3 reads CASSLISEAFF. The CDR3 coding sequence is TGTGCCAGCAGTTTAATTTCGGAAGCTTTCTTT.

The chain recombines TRBV19 with TRBJ1-2; D possibly corresponds to TRBD1 (6 bases). Per the germline V gene, CDR1 is LNHDA and CDR2 is SQIVND (reference sequence). V was shortened by 10 bases and J by 4 bases, with 10 bases between the two germline ends. The CDR3 runs 11 residues. CDR3 residues: CATWGLYGYTF. The CDR3 DNA sequence: TGTGCCACCTGGGGGCTCTATGGCTACACCTTC.

The V call is TRBV11-3, the J call TRBJ2-3, with 8 bases aligning to TRBD2. J lost 2 bases, V lost 6 bases, and 7 bases had no gene match. In germline, CDR1 is SGHNT, CDR2 YENEEA. The CDR3 length is 15 residues. The CDR3 sequence is CASSPTSGPTDTQYF. The CDR3 DNA sequence: TGTGCCAGCAGTCCTACTAGCGGACCCACAGATACGCAGTATTTT.

This clone turned up a few times. The rearrangement links TRBV30 to TRBJ1-1; the match to TRBD1 covers 7 bases. The CDR3 loop spans 14 amino acids. The germline gives CDR1 GTSNPN, CDR2 SVGIG (reference sequence). Trimming took 5 bases from V and 6 from J; bases not matched to a gene: 12. DNA for the CDR3: TGTGCCTGGTATAAGGACAGGCTAGGGGCTGAAGCTTTCTTT. Translating gives CAWYKDRLGAEAFF.

The chain links TRBV4-2 to TRBJ1-2; TRBD1 agrees at 8 bases. V trimming: 4 bases; J trimming: 2 bases; junction bases outside the gene matches: 3. The CDR3 has 14 amino acids. In germline, CDR1 is LGHNA, CDR2 YNFKEQ. This chain's CDR3 is CASSPQGANYGYTF. The CDR3 coding sequence is TGTGCCAGCAGCCCGCAGGGGGCGAACTATGGCTACACCTTC.

The V and J genes are TRBV19 and TRBJ1-1; D is possibly TRBD1 (6 bases). The CDR3 is 14 amino acids. V was trimmed by 8 bases and J by 0 bases, leaving 13 bases between them. Germline values: CDR1 LNHDA, CDR2 SQIVND (reference sequence). The CDR3 nucleotides read TGTGCCAGTTATAGGACAGCGATGAACACTGAAGCTTTCTTT. Translated, it gives CASYRTAMNTEAFF.

V and J are TRBV19 and TRBJ2-7; no clear D gene. Trimming took 2 bases from V and 6 from J, leaving 14 bases between them. Germline values: CDR1 LNHDA, CDR2 SQIVND (reference sequence). The CDR3 extends over 14 amino acids. CDR3 residues: CASSISGPPSEQYF. CDR3 DNA: TGTGCCAGTAGTATATCGGGTCCCCCGAGCGAGCAGTACTTC.

The rearrangement joins TRBV7-2 to TRBJ2-3; 8 positions match TRBD1. This CDR3 comprises 16 residues. Losses at the gene ends were 5 bases for V and 0 bases for J; bases not matched to a gene: 7. The germline CDR1 and CDR2 sequences are SGHTA and FQGNSA. For the CDR3, the DNA is TGTGCCAGCAGCCCACGGGACAGGCCTAGCACAGATACGCAGTATTTT. Its protein is CASSPRDRPSTDTQYF.

The genes are TRBV28 and TRBJ2-5; D may be TRBD1 (6 bases). The CDR3 covers 15 residues. Germline CDR1 is MDHEN and CDR2 is SYDVKM. V lost 2 bases and J lost 0, with 10 bases in between. CDR3 region: CASSLLDRNQETQYF. The CDR3 bases are TGTGCCAGCAGTTTACTCGACAGGAACCAAGAGACCCAGTACTTC.